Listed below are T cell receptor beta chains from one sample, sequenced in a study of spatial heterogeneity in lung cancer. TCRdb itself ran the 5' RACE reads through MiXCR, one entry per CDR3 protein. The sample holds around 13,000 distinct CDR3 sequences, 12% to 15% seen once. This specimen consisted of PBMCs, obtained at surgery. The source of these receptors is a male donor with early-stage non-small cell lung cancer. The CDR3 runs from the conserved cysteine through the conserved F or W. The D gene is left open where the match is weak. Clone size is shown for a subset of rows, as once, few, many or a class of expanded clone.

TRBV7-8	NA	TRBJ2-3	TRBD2	TGTGCCAGCAGCTTAGGTCTAGCGGGGGCGCGCACAGATACGCAGTATTTT	CASSLGLAGARTDTQYF
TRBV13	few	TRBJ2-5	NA	TGTGCCAGCAGCCCGGGACGGCGAGAGACCCAGTACTTC	CASSPGRRETQYF
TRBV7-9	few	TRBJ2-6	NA	TGTGCCAGCAGCTCAGTCCGGGGGCCGACCGACTCTGGGGCCAACGTCCTGACTTTC	CASSSVRGPTDSGANVLTF
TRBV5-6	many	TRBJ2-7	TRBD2	TGTGCCAGCAGCTCCGGCGGGAGCTACGAGCAGTACTTC	CASSSGGSYEQYF
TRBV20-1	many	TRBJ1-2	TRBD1	TGCAGTGCTCAAACAGGGGGTCTTGGCTACACCTTC	CSAQTGGLGYTF
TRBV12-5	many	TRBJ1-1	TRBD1	TGTGCTAGTGGTTTGCCCCGAACAGGGGGCTCTACTGAAGCTTTCTTT	CASGLPRTGGSTEAFF
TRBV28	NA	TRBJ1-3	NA	TGTGCCAGCAGTTATTTGACAGGTTCTGGAAACACCATATATTTT	CASSYLTGSGNTIYF
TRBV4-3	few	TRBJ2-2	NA	TGCGCCAGCAGCCAAGATGGGTTCTCGAACACCGGGGAGCTGTTTTTT	CASSQDGFSNTGELFF
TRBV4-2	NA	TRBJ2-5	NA	TGTGCCAGCAGCCAAGAAGTATCGGGTGCAGGGAAGTACCAAGAGACCCAGTACTTC	CASSQEVSGAGKYQETQYF
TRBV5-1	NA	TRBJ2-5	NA	TGCGCCAGCAGCTTGGGGACTTCCCGCCAAGAGACCCAGTACTTC	CASSLGTSRQETQYF
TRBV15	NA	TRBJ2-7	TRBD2	TGTGCCACCAGCAGCCACCCTAGCGGAGAGTACGAGCAGTACTTC	CATSSHPSGEYEQYF
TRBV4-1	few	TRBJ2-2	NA	TGCGCCAGCAGCCAGAGGGAAGGTTCCGGGGAGCTGTTTTTT	CASSQREGSGELFF
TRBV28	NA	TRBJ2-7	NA	TGTGCCAGCAGTCCCCTCGTGGGGGGCTCCTACGAGCAGTACTTC	CASSPLVGGSYEQYF
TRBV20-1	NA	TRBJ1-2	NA	TGCAAGCTGACGGACGGAACTAACTATGGCTACACCTTC	CKLTDGTNYGYTF
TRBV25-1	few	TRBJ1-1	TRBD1	TGTGCCAGCAGTTACGGACAGGGACAAGCTTTCTTT	CASSYGQGQAFF
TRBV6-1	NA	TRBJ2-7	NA	TGTGCCAGCAGTGGGCGCCCTCTGGACTTC	CASSGRPLDF
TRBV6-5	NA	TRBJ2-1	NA	TGTGCCAGCAGTTCCGTCCCCTTCGGGATCGAGCAGTTCTTC	CASSSVPFGIEQFF
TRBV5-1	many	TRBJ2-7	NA	TGCGCCAGCAGCTTGGAAGGGCGACGACTGTACTTC	CASSLEGRRLYF
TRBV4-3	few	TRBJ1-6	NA	TGCGCCAGCAGCCGTACCCGGCGTAATTCACCCCTCCACTTT	CASSRTRRNSPLHF
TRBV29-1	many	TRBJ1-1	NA	TGCAGCACTCTGCGCGGGCCGGACACTGAAGCTTTCTTT	CSTLRGPDTEAFF
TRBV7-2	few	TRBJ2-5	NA	TGTGCCAGCAGCTTAAGAGGGTTCGAGACCCAGTACTTC	CASSLRGFETQYF
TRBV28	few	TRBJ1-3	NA	TGTGCCAGCAGTTTTCGGGGCTCTGGAAACACCATATATTTT	CASSFRGSGNTIYF
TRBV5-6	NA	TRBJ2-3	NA	TGTGCCAGCAGCTTGGAAGGGGCCTATACGCAGTATTTT	CASSLEGAYTQYF
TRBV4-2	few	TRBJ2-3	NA	TGTGCCAGCAGCCCCTTTTTGACAGATACGCAGTATTTT	CASSPFLTDTQYF
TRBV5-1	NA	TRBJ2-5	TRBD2	TGCGCCAGCAGCCAAAGTCCCGGGACTAGCGGGGGGAAAAAGACCCAGTACTTC	CASSQSPGTSGGKKTQYF
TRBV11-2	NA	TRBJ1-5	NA	TGTGCCAGCAGCTTAGGTCCTGGGGACAATCAGCCCCAGCATTTT	CASSLGPGDNQPQHF
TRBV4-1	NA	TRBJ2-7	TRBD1	TGCGCCAGCAGCCAAACTCCAGGGGGCACGGGCTACGAGCAGTACTTC	CASSQTPGGTGYEQYF
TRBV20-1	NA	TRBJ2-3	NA	TGCAGTGCAATCGGGACGCCCTCCCGCCCAGATACGCAGTATTTT	CSAIGTPSRPDTQYF
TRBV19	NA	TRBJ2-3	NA	TGTGCCAGTAGTCGAGAGTTCGCAGATACGCAGTATTTT	CASSREFADTQYF
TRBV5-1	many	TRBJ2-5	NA	TGCGCCAGCAGCTTGGAGAGTCAGAAAGAGACCCAGTACTTC	CASSLESQKETQYF
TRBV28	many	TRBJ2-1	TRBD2	TGTGCCAGCAGTTTAATCGGACTAGCGGGGGCGTCCTACAATGAGCAGTTCTTC	CASSLIGLAGASYNEQFF
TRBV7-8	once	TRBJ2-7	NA	TGTGCCAGCAGCCCCGACTGGGGCGAGCAGTACTTC	CASSPDWGEQYF
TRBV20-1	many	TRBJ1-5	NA	TGCAGTGCTAGTCGGTTACGGATCAATCAGCCCCAGCATTTT	CSASRLRINQPQHF
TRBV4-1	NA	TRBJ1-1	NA	TGCGCCAGCAGCACCCCAAAGAGGGGGGACACTGAAGCTTTCTTT	CASSTPKRGDTEAFF
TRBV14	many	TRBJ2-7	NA	TGTGCCAGCAGCCACCCGGGCCTTTACGAGCAGTACTTC	CASSHPGLYEQYF
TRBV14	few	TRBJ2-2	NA	TGTGCCAGCAGCCAAGATCACTCTTTAAGGGATGGGAACACCGGGGAGCTGTTTTTT	CASSQDHSLRDGNTGELFF
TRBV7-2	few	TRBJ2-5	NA	TGTGCCAGCAGCTTAGCTGGGCAGGGAGAGACCCAGTACTTC	CASSLAGQGETQYF
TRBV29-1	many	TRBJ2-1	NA	TGCAGCGTTGGGGCCGGGTTCTTC	CSVGAGFF
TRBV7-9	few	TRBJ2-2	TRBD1	TGTGCCAGCAGCTTAAAGGGGGCCGTCGGGGAGCTGTTTTTT	CASSLKGAVGELFF
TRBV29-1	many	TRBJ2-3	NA	TGCAGCGTTGGTAAAGGCCCCTCGGATACGCAGTATTTT	CSVGKGPSDTQYF
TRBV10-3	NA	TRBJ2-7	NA	TGTGCCATCCAGGGCGCAGCCGTCGGTCCATACGAGCAGTACTTC	CAIQGAAVGPYEQYF
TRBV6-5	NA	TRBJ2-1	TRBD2	TGTGCCAGCAGTCCTTATTCTAGCGGGGCCATCTACAATGAGCAGTTCTTC	CASSPYSSGAIYNEQFF
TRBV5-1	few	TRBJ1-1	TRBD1	TGCGCCAGCAGCATACAGGGGATTGAAACTGAAGCTTTCTTT	CASSIQGIETEAFF
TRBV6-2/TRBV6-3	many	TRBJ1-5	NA	TGTGCCAGCAATCAGGGCATCAATCAGCCCCAGCATTTT	CASNQGINQPQHF
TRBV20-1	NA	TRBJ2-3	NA	TGCAGTGCTCTCCGAGCTAGCATTAGCACAGATACGCAGTATTTT	CSALRASISTDTQYF
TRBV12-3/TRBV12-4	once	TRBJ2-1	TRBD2	TGTGCCAGCACCCTAAGCGCGGCGGGGGGGTTCAATGAGCAGTTCTTC	CASTLSAAGGFNEQFF
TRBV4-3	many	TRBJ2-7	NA	TGCGCCAGCAGCCAAACTAACCGGGGCCTCTACGAGCAGTACTTC	CASSQTNRGLYEQYF
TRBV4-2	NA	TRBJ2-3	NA	TGTGCCAGCAGCCAAGATACAGATACGCAGTATTTT	CASSQDTDTQYF
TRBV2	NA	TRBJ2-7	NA	TGTGCCAGCATCGAGGGGAGCTCCTACGAGCAGTACTTC	CASIEGSSYEQYF
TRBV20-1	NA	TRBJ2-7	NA	TGCAGTGCCATTGGGCAGGGGCGAGGAAACGAGCAGTACTTC	CSAIGQGRGNEQYF
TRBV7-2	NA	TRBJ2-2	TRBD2	TGTGCCAGCATCCATAGCGGGGGGGCCGTGGAGCTGTTTTTT	CASIHSGGAVELFF
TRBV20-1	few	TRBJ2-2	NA	TGCAGTGCTAGAGAAGAGGGAAAAAACACCGGGGAGCTGTTTTTT	CSAREEGKNTGELFF
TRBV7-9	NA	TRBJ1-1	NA	TGTGCCGGCAGCTTACAGGCGTTACCCACTGAAGCTTTCTTT	CAGSLQALPTEAFF
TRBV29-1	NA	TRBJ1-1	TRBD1	TGCAGCGTCTCGACAGGGAGGAACACTGAAGCTTTCTTT	CSVSTGRNTEAFF
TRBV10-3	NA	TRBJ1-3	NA	TGTGCCATCGGGGGGGCAGGCGGAAACACCATATATTTT	CAIGGAGGNTIYF